Listed here are 30 T cell receptor beta chains from one sample, sequenced in a study of graft-versus-host responses after intestinal transplantation. These receptors' targets are unknown. Libraries were prepared by immunoSEQ multiplex PCR; TCRdb keeps only in-frame clonotypes and omits some of them. This sample has around 25,000 clones, with around 80% found just once. The sample was unstimulated CD4+ T cells sorted from spleen or lymph node cells, taken before intestinal transplant. The source is a human donor who received an intestinal transplant.

The chain couples TRBV25-1 to TRBJ1-2; D possibly corresponds to TRBD1 (6 bases). This CDR3 spans 14 amino acids. The V gene's germline CDR1 is MGHDK and CDR2 SYGVNS. V lost 1 base to trimming and J lost 3 bases, with 9 bases between them. The CDR3 sequence: CASSEWDNYYGYTF. The CDR3 coding sequence is TGTGCCAGCAGTGAATGGGACAATTACTATGGCTACACCTTC.

The chain has TRBV7-9 and TRBJ1-1; 9 bases line up with TRBD1. Per the germline V gene, CDR1 is SEHNR and CDR2 is FQNEAQ (reference sequence). CDR3 length equals 15 residues. The V and J ends lost 1 base and 4 bases, in that order; junction bases with no gene match: 4. The CDR3, as DNA: TGTGCCAGCAGCTTAGGTCCGGACAGGGGCACTGAAGCTTTCTTT. It is translated as CASSLGPDRGTEAFF.

The chain has TRBV11-1 and TRBJ1-2; D might be TRBD1 (6 bases). The CDR3 is 14 residues long. Germline CDR1 is SGHAT and CDR2 is FQDESV (reference sequence). The V and J ends lost 6 bases and 2 bases respectively, with 13 bases between them. The CDR3: CASRPPGQNYGYTF. The CDR3 nucleotides are TGTGCCAGCAGACCTCCCGGACAGAACTATGGCTACACCTTC.

This rearrangement joins TRBV30 to TRBJ2-1, with TRBD2 matching over 7 bases. After removal of 1 base from V and 12 bases from J, the junction contained 15 bases not matched to a gene. Germline V lookup: CDR1 GTSNPN, CDR2 SVGIG (reference sequence). CDR3 length: 15 residues. CDR3 nucleotides: TGTGCCTGGAGTGCCCGGGAGGACCCCCTGTGGGTGCAGTTCTTC. Translating it yields CAWSAREDPLWVQFF.

The gene calls are TRBV6-5 and TRBJ1-2; TRBD1 aligns across 9 bases. Trimming cost V 1 base and J 8 bases; bases outside gene matches: 2. Germline V gene lookup returns CDR1 MNHEY and CDR2 SVGAGI. The CDR3 totals 13 residues. In nucleotides, the CDR3 is TGTGCCAGCAGTTACTTGACAGGGGGAGGCTACACCTTC. Translating it yields CASSYLTGGGYTF.

The V gene is TRBV5-4, the J gene TRBJ2-1, with 9 bases matching TRBD1. Germline trimming cut 3 bases from V and 7 bases from J; bases unmatched to any gene: 8. The CDR3 runs to 15 residues. Germline lookup yields CDR1 SGHNT and CDR2 YYREEE (reference sequence). The CDR3 is CASSWDRVSWNEQFF. The DNA of the CDR3 is TGTGCCAGCAGCTGGGACAGGGTGAGTTGGAATGAGCAGTTCTTC. The whole variable domain, filled in from reference TRBV5-4 and TRBJ2-1, reads ETGVTQSPTHLIKTRGQQVTLRCSSQSGHNTVSWYQQALGQGPQFIFQYYREEENGRGNFPPRFSGLQFPNYSSELNVNALELDDSALYLCASSWDRVSWNEQFFGPGTRLTVL.

J is TRBJ2-7 and V is TRBV28, with D perhaps being TRBD1 or TRBD2 (5 bases each). The germline gives CDR1 MDHEN, CDR2 SYDVKM. This CDR3 contains 18 residues. The V end was cut by 5 bases, the J end by 1 base, with 24 bases between. The CDR3 is CASSVLGFRDHESYEQYF. The CDR3 DNA sequence: TGTGCCAGCAGTGTCCTAGGGTTTCGGGACCACGAGTCCTACGAGCAGTACTTC.

The rearrangement uses TRBV19 and TRBJ1-5; no firm D call. The V gene's germline CDR1 is LNHDA and CDR2 SQIVND (reference sequence). V was pared by 11 bases and J by 0 bases, with 14 bases between. The CDR3 contains 14 residues. The CDR3 bases are TGTGCCGTTCATCCGGGGAATAGCAATCAGCCCCAGCATTTT. Protein: CAVHPGNSNQPQHF.

This clone was counted only a few times. The J gene is TRBJ1-6, the V gene TRBV27; 8 bases map to TRBD1. The CDR3 has 15 amino acids. CDR1 and CDR2 (germline): MNHEY, SMNVEV (reference sequence). V shed 7 bases and J 4 bases; nucleotides not matched to a gene: 6. CDR3 coding DNA: TGTGCCAGCAAAGGGACAGGACAGTATAATTCACCCCTCCACTTT. It encodes CASKGTGQYNSPLHF.

This clone came up a few times. The V and J genes are TRBV6-1 and TRBJ1-2, with D possibly matching TRBD1 (6 bases). The CDR3 sequence is 14 residues long. Between the trimmed V and J ends, which lost 6 bases and 8 bases, there was a span of 19 bases. Looked up from germline, CDR1 is MNHNS and CDR2 is SASEGT. The CDR3 DNA follows: TGTGCCAGCAGCGCCCAAGGGGGTTCAAGGGGCTACACCTTC. It specifies CASSAQGGSRGYTF.

V and J are TRBV5-1 and TRBJ2-3; D is perhaps TRBD2 (6 bases). Germline V gene data show CDR1 as SGHRS and CDR2 as YFSETQ. This CDR3 is built from 15 residues. V was shortened by 5 bases and J by 2 bases, with 15 bases between the two germline ends. The CDR3 loop is CASRSVPGDTDTQYF. The CDR3 region has the DNA TGCGCCAGCAGATCGGTCCCGGGGGACACAGATACGCAGTATTTT.

In its sample, this clone was seen a few times. Distinct nucleotide sequences in the sample also encode this CDR3. The J gene is TRBJ1-1, the V gene TRBV15; D might be TRBD1 (6 bases). Germline V gives CDR1 LNHNV, CDR2 YYDKDF (reference sequence). Trimming cost V 3 bases and J 1 base, with 6 bases left between them. The CDR3 is made up of 13 amino acids. CDR3 protein: CATSRTGNTEAFF. As DNA, the CDR3 is TGTGCCACCAGCAGGACAGGGAACACTGAAGCTTTCTTT.

The rearrangement joins TRBV5-1 to TRBJ2-3, with unresolved D. The CDR3 has 13 residues. The germline CDR1 and CDR2 sequences are SGHRS and YFSETQ. V was pared by 3 bases and J by 2 bases, with 7 bases between. The DNA for the CDR3 is TGCGCCAGCAGCTCGCCGACCACAGATACGCAGTATTTT. Residues: CASSSPTTDTQYF.

This chain joins TRBV5-4 and TRBJ2-1; TRBD2 agrees at 8 bases. The junction had 8 bases not matched to a gene; V was cut back by 4 bases and J by 2 bases. This CDR3 comprises 16 residues. CDR1 and CDR2 (germline): SGHNT, YYREEE (reference sequence). CDR3 nucleotides: TGTGCCAGCAGCCTTCGGGAGGGCGGAGCCTACAATGAGCAGTTCTTC. Its translation: CASSLREGGAYNEQFF.

The rearrangement links TRBV4-2 to TRBJ2-2; 9 positions match TRBD1. Looked up from germline, CDR1 is LGHNA and CDR2 is YNFKEQ. The J segment lost 8 bases and the V segment lost 4 bases, leaving 5 bases of the junction unmatched. The CDR3 contains 14 residues. The chain's CDR3 is CASSRGDREGELFF. CDR3 coding DNA: TGTGCCAGCAGCCGCGGGGACAGGGAGGGGGAGCTGTTTTTT.

This clone was counted once. DNA of the CDR3: TGTGCCAGCAGTGGGAGGGACCCGACCATTTCTGGGGCCAACGTCCTGACTTTC. It yields the protein CASSGRDPTISGANVLTF. V and J are TRBV6-1 and TRBJ2-6; possibly TRBD2 for D (6 bases). Germline V CDR1 and CDR2: MNHNS, SASEGT. CDR3 size: 18 residues. V gave up 4 bases and J gave up 1 base, with 17 bases separating them.

In this sample, this clone turned up once. The chain joins TRBV6-5 to TRBJ2-5; D is ambiguous. CDR3 size: 14 residues. Germline assignment: CDR1 MNHEY and CDR2 SVGAGI. V was clipped by 4 bases and J by 5 bases, with 14 bases between them. Written as DNA, the CDR3 is TGTGCCAGCAGTTTCGGCTCTACCTTGGAGACCCAGTACTTC. Protein: CASSFGSTLETQYF.

The V and J genes are TRBV11-2 and TRBJ2-4; no clear D gene. CDR1 is SGHAT, CDR2 FQNNGV, per germline. The length of the CDR3 is 16 residues. V gave up 0 bases and J gave up 0 bases, with 9 bases separating them. CDR3 protein: CASSLDHFLAKNIQYF. The CDR3 DNA is TGTGCCAGCAGCTTAGATCATTTCCTAGCCAAAAACATTCAGTACTTC.

This chain uses TRBV5-1 with TRBJ2-7; possible D gene TRBD1, 6 bases. The V gene lost 1 base and the J gene lost 2 bases, with 10 bases spanning the gap. The germline CDR1 and CDR2 sequences are SGHRS and YFSETQ. This CDR3 is 14 amino acids long. This chain's CDR3 is CASSLTGHAYEQYF. The CDR3 DNA follows: TGCGCCAGCAGCTTGACAGGGCACGCCTACGAGCAGTACTTC.

V usage is TRBV5-1 and J usage is TRBJ1-2, with D maybe TRBD1 (6 bases). Trimming left V 1 base short and J 8 bases short, with 12 bases between. Germline CDR1 reads SGHRS; CDR2 reads YFSETQ. The CDR3 spans 13 residues. The CDR3 spells CASSLYREEGYTF. The CDR3 bases are TGCGCCAGCAGCTTGTACAGGGAGGAAGGCTACACCTTC.

The CDR3 protein is CASSQGTRWENTEAFF. As DNA, the CDR3 is TGCGCCAGCAGCCAAGGAACGAGGTGGGAGAACACTGAAGCTTTCTTT. The genes are TRBV4-1 and TRBJ1-1; no clear D. Germline V gene lookup returns CDR1 MGHRA and CDR2 YSYEKL. V shed 1 base and J shed 1 base, with 13 bases lying between them. This CDR3 is built from 16 residues.

The genes are TRBV27 and TRBJ2-2, with D uncertain. The CDR3 runs 13 residues. Germline CDR1 reads MNHEY; CDR2 reads SMNVEV (reference sequence). The CDR3 protein is CENRTNNTGELFF. CDR3 coding DNA: TGTGAGAACCGGACCAATAACACCGGGGAGCTGTTTTTT.

The chain links TRBV15 to TRBJ2-5; D ambiguous. V lost 3 bases and J 7 bases, leaving 15 bases between the germline ends. The CDR3 runs to 14 residues. Germline CDR1 reads LNHNV; CDR2 reads YYDKDF (reference sequence). CDR3 in amino acids: CATSRAIKKGTQYF. CDR3 DNA: TGTGCCACCAGCAGGGCCATCAAAAAGGGGACCCAGTACTTC.

The chain is built from TRBV6-5 and TRBJ1-5; D is unclear. Germline V gene sequence: CDR1 MNHEY, CDR2 SVGAGI. The V and J ends lost 2 bases and 5 bases respectively, with 7 bases between them. The CDR3 has 13 residues. This CDR3 reads CASSYAGDQPQHF. The CDR3 DNA is TGTGCCAGCAGTTACGCGGGAGATCAGCCCCAGCATTTT.

The J gene is TRBJ1-1, the V gene TRBV6-5, with 7 bases lining up with TRBD1. This CDR3 has 14 amino acids. Trimming removed 4 bases from V and 4 bases from J; junction bases left unmatched: 6. Germline assignment: CDR1 MNHEY and CDR2 SVGAGI. CDR3 in amino acids: CASSFQTGTTEAFF. DNA for the CDR3: TGTGCCAGCAGTTTCCAGACAGGGACCACTGAAGCTTTCTTT.

The V and J genes are TRBV12-5 and TRBJ2-2, with TRBD1 identical over 10 bases. CDR3 length equals 14 residues. J lost 9 bases, V lost 6 bases, and 7 bases had no gene match. Germline CDR1 and CDR2: LGHNT and FRNRAP. CDR3 loop: CASGPGQGMRELFF. CDR3 DNA sequence: TGTGCTAGTGGCCCGGGACAGGGGATGCGGGAGCTGTTTTTT.

This clone was seen only once. The chain has TRBV6-5 and TRBJ1-6; D not resolved. CDR3 length: 14 residues. The V gene's germline CDR1 is MNHEY and CDR2 SVGAGI. The ends were cut back, 7 bases at V and 10 bases at J, with 17 bases in the middle. The CDR3 loop reads CASTAGTVRSPLHF. The CDR3 DNA is TGTGCCAGCACCGCAGGAACAGTACGATCACCCCTCCACTTT.

The V and J genes are TRBV5-5 and TRBJ2-5; a possible D gene is TRBD1 (6 bases). The CDR3 totals 16 residues. Germline V gene sequence: CDR1 SGHKS, CDR2 YYEKEE (reference sequence). Trimming took off 0 bases at V and 5 bases at J, with 17 bases between the two ends. The CDR3 bases are TGTGCCAGCAGCTTGGTCAAACAGTGGCAGGGGGAGACCCAGTACTTC. Translation: CASSLVKQWQGETQYF.

The chain couples TRBV21-1 to TRBJ2-1; the listed D gene, TRBD2, was not tested against the DNA. TRBV21-1 is tagged as a pseudogene. The CDR3 consists of 16 residues. In nucleotides, the CDR3 is TGTGCCAGCAGCAAACTTACTAGCGGGGACTACAATGAGCAGTTCTTC. It codes for CASSKLTSGDYNEQFF.

The CDR3 region is CASSVEGHEQYF. The CDR3 DNA reads TGTGCCAGCAGCGTAGAAGGCCACGAGCAGTACTTC. The chain links TRBV9 to TRBJ2-7; D remains unclear. Germline CDR1 SGDLS, CDR2 YYNGEE. The V gene lost 0 bases and the J gene lost 5 bases, with 6 bases spanning the gap. The CDR3 contains 12 residues.